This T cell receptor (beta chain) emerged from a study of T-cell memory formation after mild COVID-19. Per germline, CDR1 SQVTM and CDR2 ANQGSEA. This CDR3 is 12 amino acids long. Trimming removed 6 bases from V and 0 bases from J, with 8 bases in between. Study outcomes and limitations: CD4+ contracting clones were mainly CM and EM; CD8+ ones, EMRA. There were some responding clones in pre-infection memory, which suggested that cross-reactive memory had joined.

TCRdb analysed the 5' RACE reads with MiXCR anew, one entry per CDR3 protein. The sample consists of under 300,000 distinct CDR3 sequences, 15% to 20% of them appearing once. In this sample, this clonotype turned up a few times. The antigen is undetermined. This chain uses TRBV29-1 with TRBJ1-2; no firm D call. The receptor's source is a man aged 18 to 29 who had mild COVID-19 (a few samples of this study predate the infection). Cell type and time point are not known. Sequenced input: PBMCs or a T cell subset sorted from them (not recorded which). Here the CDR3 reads CSVSRANYGYTF. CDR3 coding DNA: TGCAGCGTATCGAGGGCTAACTATGGCTACACCTTC.